This T cell receptor (beta chain) was captured by sequencing in a study of regulatory T cells in long-lasting Graves disease (TCRdb year 2021). About the study as a whole: Persistent Graves' disease was defined as antithyroid drug treatment for over 5 years with persistently positive TSH receptor autoantibodies. The study was registered as a clinical trial and conducted in China. A total of about 33 samples were covered by TCR sequencing, comprising approximately 13 persistent and approximately 20 newly diagnosed Graves' disease patients. This study used TCR sequencing and RNA sequencing of peripheral blood to compare persistent Graves' disease patients against newly diagnosed Graves' disease patients. Antithyroid drugs had been taken for about 10.3 years on average by persistent Graves' disease patients in the clinical cohort. Overall study results and their limits: Persistent disease showed preferential use of TRBV28, TRBJ1-2 and TRBJ2-5, whereas newly diagnosed disease favored TRBV20-1 and TRBJ2-1. The authors acknowledged the small sample size as a limitation that may reduce accuracy. Persistent Graves' disease patients showed lower TCR Shannon entropy and fewer highly expanded clones than newly diagnosed patients, suggesting clonal expansion. The study examined only peripheral blood because the primary lesion, thyroid tissue, could not be accessed. A larger number of public clonotypes was shared among persistent patients (approximately 3,000) than among newly diagnosed patients (about 990). Sequencing and analysis were restricted to the TCR beta chain.

The time point label, read with the paper, signifies: persistent/refractory GD, antithyroid drugs over 5 years with positive TRAb. For both TCR sequencing and RNA sequencing, RNA was extracted from PBMCs using TRIzol. The diagnosis of Graves' disease was made according to American Thyroid Association guidelines. Patients for the study were recruited at an endocrinology department in Xi'an, China. Each patient gave 7 to 9.5 milliliters of peripheral blood, collected in an EDTA anticoagulant tube. Ficoll Paque Plus density gradient separation was used to isolate PBMCs, and no additional T cell sorting was done. RNA quality was checked with an Agilent 2100 Bioanalyzer and agarose gel, and concentration with a NanoDrop 2000. The library was built by means of multiplex PCR. Instrument on record: Illumina HiSeq 4000. To build TCR beta libraries, CDR3 regions were amplified by Arm-PCR using iRepertoire HTBI primers. Gel purification was performed on PCR products prior to sequencing. In the paper's pipeline: Gene usage analysis of CDR3 amino acid clonotypes used the 60 to 75 TRBV and 12 to 15 TRBJ segments found across samples. Filtered high-quality paired reads were merged into contigs using COPE and FqMerger. BLAST was used to align contigs to the IMGT TRBV, TRBD and TRBJ reference genes, and CDR3 was defined following IMGT. Any clonotype with a frequency above 0.1% was classified as a highly expanded clone. Shannon entropy served as the measure of repertoire diversity, while the Gini coefficient captured V-J evenness. Clonotypes shared by more than one individual were considered public. TCRdb reworked the public reads: Q25 trimming with fastp, MiXCR clone assembly, productive beta chains retained. Every CDR3 protein is listed once, alongside the most common genes and DNA of its rows. In this record, the V and J calls reflect TCRdb's handling and not the investigators' own analysis. A total of hundreds of thousands of distinct CDR3 sequences appear in this sample, approximately 31% of them only once. The biggest ten clones account for roughly 40% of the sample.

Via the germline V gene, CDR1 is SQVTM and CDR2 ANQGSEA. The CDR3 goes from the cysteine to the phenylalanine over 13 residues. Only CDR3 DNA is held: 39 bases, read in frame from base 1. Trimming takes 4 bases off V and 5 bases off J; junction bases not matched to a gene: 6. This clonotype was observed many times. Its antigen is unknown. No much larger clonotype is one base removed from it; base qualities were not supplied. The clonotype comes from a female donor with Graves disease. This material consisted of peripheral blood mononuclear cells (PBMCs), taken when the disease was refractory, from a patient treated with antithyroid drugs. The rearrangement combines TRBV29-1 with TRBJ2-5, with 8 bases aligning to TRBD1. The CDR3 corresponds to CSVGQGIGETQYF. The bases read TGCAGCGTTGGACAGGGGATCGGGGAGACCCAGTACTTC.